These 16 T cell receptor beta chains originate from one sample sequenced in a study of T cell responses to AZD1222 COVID-19 vaccine. The method was immunoSEQ multiplex PCR; TCRdb's version includes in-frame clones alone and lacks a portion of them. Here the sample spans fewer than 120,000 clones, about four fifths being singletons. The sample here was peripheral blood, taken on day 0 of AZD1222 vaccination. The source is an adult in good health.

The chain uses TRBV6-6 and TRBJ1-3; D unclear. Trimming shortened V by 3 bases and J by 0 bases, and 12 bases separated the two germline ends. This CDR3 is built from 16 residues. Germline V gene lookup returns CDR1 MNHNY and CDR2 SVGAGI (reference sequence). In DNA, the CDR3 is TGTGCCAGCAGTTATAACCAATTAAGCTCTGGAAACACCATATATTTT. Protein: CASSYNQLSSGNTIYF.

This chain joins TRBV9 and TRBJ2-7; TRBD2 aligns across 11 bases. This CDR3 contains 15 residues. J was trimmed by 4 bases and V by 0 bases; bases with no gene match: 3. Germline CDR1 is SGDLS and CDR2 is YYNGEE. This CDR3 reads CASSVEPSGRYEQYF. In DNA, the CDR3 is TGTGCCAGCAGCGTAGAGCCTAGCGGGAGGTACGAGCAGTACTTC.

The rearrangement links TRBV24-1 to TRBJ1-2; D may be TRBD1 (6 bases). The germline gives CDR1 KGHDR, CDR2 SFDVKD. The V end was cut by 9 bases, the J end by 7 bases, with 14 bases between. The CDR3 consists of 12 residues. The CDR3 protein is CATSGVVGGYTF. Written as DNA, the CDR3 is TGTGCCACCTCAGGGGTGGTTGGTGGCTACACCTTC.

The CDR3 bases are TGTGCCAGCAGTTTACTAGCGGGAGTGGATGAGCAGTTCTTC. Protein: CASSLLAGVDEQFF. The V gene is TRBV28, the J gene TRBJ2-1, with 10 bases fitting TRBD2. The germline V gene encodes CDR1 MDHEN and CDR2 SYDVKM. Losses at the gene ends were 2 bases for V and 8 bases for J; bases not matched to a gene: 3. The CDR3 has 14 amino acids.

This clone showed up just once. This sequence joins TRBV19 and TRBJ1-5; a weak D match, TRBD1 (5 bases). Germline assignment: CDR1 LNHDA and CDR2 SQIVND (reference sequence). V was trimmed by 4 bases and J by 0 bases, leaving 13 bases between them. The CDR3 covers 16 residues. CDR3 DNA: TGTGCCAGTAGTACTTACGGGGCTAATAGCAATCAGCCCCAGCATTTT. It specifies CASSTYGANSNQPQHF.

This rearrangement joins TRBV28 to TRBJ2-4, with TRBD1 matching over 8 bases. CDR3 length: 18 amino acids. The V gene end was trimmed by 4 bases and the J gene end by 0 bases; junction bases not matched to a gene: 11. Germline CDR1 is MDHEN and CDR2 is SYDVKM. This chain's CDR3 is CASSSGRGLSLAKNIQYF. DNA for the CDR3: TGTGCCAGCAGTTCCGGCAGGGGGCTCAGTCTAGCCAAAAACATTCAGTACTTC. Full variable domain (outside the CDR3, taken from reference TRBV28 and TRBJ2-4): DVKVTQSSRYLVKRTGEKVFLECVQDMDHENMFWYRQDPGLGLRLIYFSYDVKMKEKGDIPEGYSVSREKKERFSLILESASTNQTSMYLCASSSGRGLSLAKNIQYFGAGTRLSVL.

The chain employs TRBV18 and TRBJ2-7; D is possibly TRBD1 (5 bases). CDR3 size: 14 residues. Trimming removed 4 bases from V and 0 bases from J, with 10 bases in between. In germline, CDR1 is KGHSH, CDR2 LQKENI. The chain's CDR3 is CASSLMTDSYEQYF. DNA of the CDR3: TGTGCCAGCTCACTAATGACAGACTCCTACGAGCAGTACTTC. Looking up the rest from reference TRBV18 and TRBJ2-7 gives the full variable domain: NAGVMQNPRHLVRRRGQEARLRCSPMKGHSHVYWYRQLPEEGLKFMVYLQKENIIDESGMPKERFSAEFPKEGPSILRIQQVVRGDSAAYFCASSLMTDSYEQYFGPGTRLTVT.

The chain uses TRBV5-8 and TRBJ2-3; D is perhaps TRBD2 (6 bases). The CDR3 runs to 15 residues. With 4 bases removed from V and 0 bases from J, the gap between germline ends came to 12 bases. Germline CDR1 SGHTS, CDR2 YDEGEE. The CDR3 region is CASSPGGSSTDTQYF. CDR3 DNA sequence: TGTGCCAGCAGCCCCGGGGGATCTAGCACAGATACGCAGTATTTT. Variable domain in full (rest from reference TRBV5-8 and TRBJ2-3): EAGVTQSPTHLIKTRGQQATLRCSPISGHTSVYWYQQALGLGLQFLLWYDEGEERNRGNFPPRFSGRQFPNYSSELNVNALELEDSALYLCASSPGGSSTDTQYFGPGTRLTVL.

The CDR3 sequence is CASSLSRTSGASTDTQYF. DNA for the CDR3: TGTGCCAGCAGCTTGTCAAGGACTAGCGGGGCTAGCACAGATACGCAGTATTTT. The rearrangement uses TRBV7-3 and TRBJ2-3; 12 positions agree with TRBD2. The CDR3 loop spans 18 amino acids. CDR1 and CDR2 (germline): SGHTA, FQGTGA. V lost 3 bases, J lost 0 bases, and 7 bases stayed unmatched.

This clone came up once. The V and J genes are TRBV6-5 and TRBJ1-1; TRBD1 matches 10 bases. This CDR3 spans 15 amino acids. CDR1 is MNHEY, CDR2 SVGAGI, per germline. Trimming took 5 bases from V and 5 from J; bases not matched to a gene: 8. CDR3 protein: CASSIPGTGVTEAFF. The CDR3 nucleotides read TGTGCCAGCAGTATCCCCGGGACAGGGGTAACTGAAGCTTTCTTT.

CDR3 DNA sequence: TGTGCCAGCTCTCTGGGCCAATGGACGGATAGCAATCAGCCCCAGCATTTT. Translated: CASSLGQWTDSNQPQHF. The J gene is TRBJ1-5, the V gene TRBV21-1. TRBV21-1 has pseudogene status. CDR3 length: 17 amino acids.

The CDR3 sequence is CASSLETGRYGYTF. The CDR3 DNA reads as TGTGCCAGCAGCCTCGAAACAGGGCGGTATGGCTACACCTTC. V and J are TRBV5-5 and TRBJ1-2, with a tentative D call TRBD1 (6 bases). The CDR3 has 14 amino acids. V was shortened by 4 bases and J by 5 bases, with 15 bases between the two germline ends. The germline V gene encodes CDR1 SGHKS and CDR2 YYEKEE (reference sequence).

This clone was counted once. The rearrangement links TRBV11-2 to TRBJ1-2; TRBD1 matches at 10 bases. Germline CDR1 and CDR2: SGHAT and FQNNGV. This CDR3 contains 15 residues. The V and J ends lost 5 bases and 7 bases, in that order; junction bases with no gene match: 10. The CDR3 DNA follows: TGTGCCAGCAGCCCGCGTCGACAGGGGGCTGGTGGCTACACCTTC. This sequence encodes CASSPRRQGAGGYTF.

V usage is TRBV6-5 and J usage is TRBJ2-1; D possibly corresponds to TRBD1 (5 bases). The CDR3 covers 15 residues. Germline V gene sequence: CDR1 MNHEY, CDR2 SVGAGI. The germline V and J ends were trimmed by 0 bases and 8 bases, with 14 bases remaining between them. CDR3 amino acids: CASSYSARVGDEQFF. The DNA for the CDR3 is TGTGCCAGCAGTTACTCCGCCAGGGTAGGCGATGAGCAGTTCTTC.

This clone was observed a handful of times. The V and J genes are TRBV18 and TRBJ1-4; 8 bases match TRBD1. Trimming at V came to 3 bases and at J to 7 bases, leaving 7 bases not matched to a gene. The CDR3 has 15 amino acids. Germline V lookup: CDR1 KGHSH, CDR2 LQKENI. The CDR3 loop is CASSPPGQGSEKLFF. As DNA, the CDR3 is TGTGCCAGCTCACCGCCCGGACAGGGATCTGAAAAACTGTTTTTT.

J is TRBJ1-3 and V is TRBV24-1; D ambiguous. Trimming stripped 3 bases from V and 7 bases from J, with 6 bases between. Germline V CDR1 and CDR2: KGHDR, SFDVKD. The CDR3 is 12 residues long. This CDR3 is CATSDELNTIYF. For the CDR3, the DNA is TGTGCCACCAGTGATGAACTGAACACCATATATTTT.